This is a list of T cell receptor beta chains from one sample in a study of blood T cell repertoires in COVID-19. TCRdb keeps only in-frame clones here, not all; method: immunoSEQ multiplex PCR. The table lists about 220,000 clones, about 91% of them singletons. The sample comprised PBMCs or T cells enriched from blood (not recorded which). All receptors derive from a woman in her 40s with acute COVID-19. CDR3s include the opening cysteine and the closing phenylalanine or tryptophan. The order of the fields is clone size, J gene, D gene, V gene, CDR3 protein, CDR3 DNA. D genes are given only for firm matches. The listing skips clone size in some rows; elsewhere it reads once, few, many or a size class.

>-|TRBJ2-2|TRBD2|TRBV11-2
CASSFSGGTGELFF
TGTGCCAGCAGCTTTAGCGGGGGGACCGGGGAGCTGTTTTTT
>-|TRBJ2-5|TRBD1|TRBV24-1
CATSDLSPGGIETQYF
TGTGCCACCAGTGATTTGTCGCCAGGGGGCATAGAGACCCAGTACTTC
>-|TRBJ2-4|-|TRBV3-1/TRBV3-2
CASSQGQALAKNIQYF
TGTGCCAGCAGCCAAGGACAGGCTCTAGCCAAAAACATTCAGTACTTC
>-|TRBJ2-3|TRBD1|TRBV7-2
CASTSTGGATDTQYF
TGTGCCAGCACCTCGACAGGGGGAGCCACAGATACGCAGTATTTT
>-|TRBJ2-7|TRBD1|TRBV5-6
CASSFSRGRVTHEQYF
TGTGCCAGCAGCTTCAGCAGGGGGCGAGTTACCCACGAGCAGTACTTC
>-|TRBJ2-7|-|TRBV2
CASSDTPGREQYF
TGTGCCAGCAGTGACACCCCGGGTCGCGAGCAGTACTTC
>-|TRBJ2-2|-|TRBV9
CASSLALNTGELFF
TGTGCCAGCAGTCTGGCCCTCAACACCGGGGAGCTGTTTTTT
>-|TRBJ1-6|-|TRBV2
CASSDLEGEGVSSYNSPLHF
TGTGCCAGCAGTGACCTGGAAGGGGAAGGGGTGAGCTCCTATAATTCACCCCTCCACTTT
>-|TRBJ2-1|-|TRBV7-2
CASSFHTGNYNEQFF
TGTGCCAGCAGCTTCCATACCGGGAACTACAATGAGCAGTTCTTC
>-|TRBJ2-7|-|TRBV11-2
CASSFFSERTYEQYF
TGTGCCAGCAGCTTTTTTTCGGAGAGGACCTACGAGCAGTACTTC
>-|TRBJ1-1|-|TRBV6-5
CASSYSEGVTEAFF
TGTGCCAGCAGTTACTCTGAGGGGGTCACTGAAGCTTTCTTT
>-|TRBJ2-7|TRBD1|TRBV6-2/TRBV6-3
CASSHRDRGLYEQYF
TGTGCCAGCAGCCACCGGGACAGGGGGCTTTACGAGCAGTACTTC
>-|TRBJ1-6|-|TRBV21-1
CASSKIVRWTAVVAHSPLHF
TGTGCCAGCAGCAAAATAGTTAGGTGGACAGCGGTTGTAGCACATTCACCCCTCCACTTT
>-|TRBJ1-4|-|TRBV19
CASSSRTAGGEKLFF
TGTGCCAGTAGTTCACGGACAGCCGGAGGTGAAAAACTGTTTTTT
>few|TRBJ1-2|-|TRBV5-1
CASSLAGPGGYTF
TGCGCCAGCAGCTTGGCAGGCCCAGGAGGCTACACCTTC
>-|TRBJ1-1|-|TRBV18
CASSPLSWNTEAFF
TGTGCCAGCTCACCACTCTCCTGGAACACTGAAGCTTTCTTT
>-|TRBJ1-4|-|TRBV19
CASSIRQQNEKLFF
TGTGCCAGTAGTATCAGACAGCAAAATGAAAAACTGTTTTTT
>-|TRBJ2-3|TRBD2|TRBV19
CASSMGTGGHDTQYF
TGTGCCAGTAGTATGGGAACGGGAGGGCACGATACGCAGTATTTT
>-|TRBJ2-1|TRBD2|TRBV10-3
CAISEGRGASYNEQFF
TGTGCCATCAGTGAGGGGCGGGGGGCCTCCTACAATGAGCAGTTCTTC
>once|TRBJ1-1|-|TRBV27
CASRYGNTEAFF
TGTGCCAGCAGGTACGGGAACACTGAAGCTTTCTTT
>-|TRBJ1-1|-|TRBV24-1
CATSDLRGEAFF
TGTGCCACCAGTGATTTGCGAGGTGAAGCTTTCTTT
>-|TRBJ1-5|TRBD1|TRBV5-8
CASLGKAGTVNQPQHF
TGTGCCAGCCTGGGGAAAGCCGGGACAGTAAATCAGCCCCAGCATTTT
>-|TRBJ2-3|TRBD1|TRBV24-1
CATSDPQGPGDTQYF
TGTGCCACCAGTGACCCACAGGGGCCGGGAGATACGCAGTATTTT
>-|TRBJ2-5|TRBD1|TRBV3-1/TRBV3-2
CASSQGTGDQETQYF
TGTGCCAGCAGCCAGGGGACAGGGGATCAGGAGACCCAGTACTTC
>-|TRBJ2-5|TRBD2|TRBV4-3
CASSQGGGGYSGQETQYF
TGCGCCAGCAGCCAAGGCGGGGGAGGGTATTCGGGGCAAGAGACCCAGTACTTC
>-|TRBJ2-2|TRBD1|TRBV6-5
CASSFRDRAIGELFF
TGTGCCAGCAGTTTCCGGGACAGGGCAATCGGGGAGCTGTTTTTT
>-|TRBJ1-5|-|TRBV19
CASSSSLDSGAQPQHF
TGTGCCAGTAGTTCCTCCCTGGACAGTGGGGCTCAGCCCCAGCATTTT
>-|TRBJ2-7|TRBD1|TRBV6-5
CASGETGGAYEQYF
TGTGCCAGCGGAGAAACAGGGGGCGCGTACGAGCAGTACTTC
>-|TRBJ1-2|TRBD1|TRBV29-1
CSVESRGAYGYTF
TGCAGCGTTGAGTCCAGGGGGGCCTATGGCTACACCTTC
>-|TRBJ1-3|TRBD1|TRBV7-2
CASSLRQGTDSGNTIYF
TGTGCCAGCAGCTTACGGCAGGGGACAGACTCTGGAAACACCATATATTTT
>-|TRBJ1-5|TRBD1|TRBV23-1
CASSEDRGHQPQHF
TGCGCCAGCAGTGAGGACAGGGGGCATCAGCCCCAGCATTTT
>-|TRBJ1-1|TRBD1|TRBV18
CASSPRQGGNTEAFF
TGTGCCAGCTCACCCCGACAGGGAGGGAACACTGAAGCTTTCTTT
>-|TRBJ2-1|TRBD2|TRBV6-5
CASSYTGLAGDQFF
TGTGCCAGCAGTTACACCGGACTAGCGGGAGATCAGTTCTTC
>-|TRBJ1-6|-|TRBV7-2
CASSRGSPLHF
TGTGCCAGCAGCCGAGGATCACCCCTCCACTTT
>once|TRBJ1-5|TRBD1|TRBV4-3
CASSQESGTGAQHF
TGCGCCAGCAGCCAAGAAAGTGGGACAGGAGCCCAGCATTTT
>once|TRBJ1-5|TRBD1|TRBV24-1
CATSDLSRTGGWVQPQHF
TGTGCCACCAGTGATTTGAGTAGGACAGGGGGCTGGGTTCAGCCCCAGCATTTT
>-|TRBJ1-4|-|TRBV12-3/TRBV12-4
CASSLGSELPLFF
TGTGCCAGCAGTTTAGGAAGTGAGTTGCCGCTGTTTTTT
>-|TRBJ1-6|TRBD1|TRBV5-5
CASSLAEGASSYNSPLHF
TGTGCCAGCAGCTTGGCCGAGGGGGCGAGCTCCTATAATTCACCCCTCCACTTT
>few|TRBJ1-2|-|TRBV9
CASSVSSGVGYTF
TGTGCCAGCAGCGTTTCCTCCGGGGTTGGCTACACCTTC
>-|TRBJ1-4|TRBD1|TRBV5-4
CASSLPGQGEEKLFF
TGTGCCAGCAGCTTACCGGGACAGGGAGAAGAAAAACTGTTTTTT
>-|TRBJ2-3|TRBD1|TRBV5-6
CASLLKGATDTQYF
TGTGCCAGCCTACTGAAGGGGGCCACAGATACGCAGTATTTT
>-|TRBJ1-2|TRBD1|TRBV29-1
CSVEKGQGLGYTF
TGCAGCGTTGAAAAAGGACAGGGGTTAGGCTACACCTTC
>-|TRBJ1-2|-|TRBV7-2
CASSLAGKRDYGYTF
TGTGCCAGCAGCTTAGCGGGAAAGAGGGACTATGGCTACACCTTC
>once|TRBJ1-1|-|TRBV10-2
CASSAKGGTEAFF
TGCGCCAGCAGTGCGAAGGGAGGAACTGAAGCTTTCTTT
>-|TRBJ1-2|TRBD1|TRBV5-4
CASSQPFPRTGHGYTF
TGTGCCAGCAGCCAGCCATTCCCCCGGACAGGGCATGGCTACACCTTC
>-|TRBJ2-5|TRBD2|TRBV11-3
CASSLGQGLARWETQYF
TGTGCCAGCAGCTTAGGTCAGGGACTAGCGAGGTGGGAGACCCAGTACTTC
>once|TRBJ1-6|TRBD1|TRBV7-9
CASSLNGSGQGSSPLHF
TGTGCCAGCAGCTTAAATGGGTCGGGACAGGGGAGTTCACCCCTCCACTTT
>-|TRBJ2-1|-|TRBV4-3
CASSQGGYSPYNEQFF
TGCGCCAGCAGCCAAGGGGGCTATTCCCCATACAATGAGCAGTTCTTC
>-|TRBJ2-1|-|TRBV5-4
CASSLEQGSYNEQFF
TGTGCCAGCAGCTTGGAGCAGGGCTCCTACAATGAGCAGTTCTTC
>-|TRBJ2-7|-|TRBV4-3
CASSQDRGGAREQYF
TGCGCCAGCAGCCAAGATAGAGGGGGGGCGCGAGAGCAGTACTTC
>-|TRBJ1-3|-|TRBV9
CASSFGAGGNTIYF
TGTGCCAGCAGCTTTGGGGCGGGAGGGAACACCATATATTTT
>-|TRBJ2-7|TRBD1|TRBV9
CASSTTAGTGAYEQYF
TGTGCCAGCAGCACCACGGCCGGGACAGGAGCCTACGAGCAGTACTTC
>-|TRBJ1-2|TRBD1|TRBV27
CASSGRTGRGGYTF
TGTGCCAGCAGTGGAAGGACAGGGAGAGGTGGCTACACCTTC
>-|TRBJ2-3|-|TRBV2
CASSASVDTQYF
TGTGCCAGCAGTGCCTCTGTAGATACGCAGTATTTT
>-|TRBJ2-3|-|TRBV4-1
CASSQGPYAADTQYF
TGCGCCAGCAGCCAAGGCCCCTATGCGGCAGATACGCAGTATTTT